These 12 T cell receptor beta chains share one sample of origin, sequenced in a study of blood T cell repertoires in COVID-19. Libraries were prepared by immunoSEQ multiplex PCR; TCRdb keeps only in-frame clonotypes and omits some of them. The table includes under 300,000 clones, around 78% detected once. Sequenced: peripheral blood. Source of these receptors: a man in his sixties who had recovered from COVID-19.

V is TRBV7-9 and J is TRBJ1-4; weak D call: TRBD1 (5 bases). This CDR3 has 13 amino acids. Germline CDR1 is SEHNR and CDR2 is FQNEAQ (reference sequence). Trimming cost V 5 bases and J 6 bases, with 10 bases left between them. The CDR3 DNA is TGTGCCAGCAGCCGCGACAGCTATGAAAAACTGTTTTTT. Translation gives CASSRDSYEKLFF.

The gene calls are TRBV5-1 and TRBJ1-6; D unclear. The V gene lost 2 bases and the J gene lost 8 bases, with 14 bases spanning the gap. The germline CDR1 and CDR2 sequences are SGHRS and YFSETQ. The CDR3 consists of 15 residues. The CDR3 nucleotides read TGCGCCAGCAGCTTCGGAAGATCGGGAGATTCACCCCTCCACTTT. Protein sequence: CASSFGRSGDSPLHF.

V usage is TRBV30 and J usage is TRBJ1-1; possibly TRBD1 for D (5 bases). Germline values: CDR1 GTSNPN, CDR2 SVGIG (reference sequence). The CDR3 is 12 amino acids. V was clipped by 4 bases and J by 5 bases, with 11 bases between them. Here the CDR3 DNA reads TGTGCCTGGACCCCAGGGAGGACTGAAGCTTTCTTT. Translation: CAWTPGRTEAFF.

The rearrangement links TRBV7-2 to TRBJ1-2, with TRBD1 matching over 8 bases. Germline V lookup: CDR1 SGHTA, CDR2 FQGNSA. The trim removed 4 bases at V and 4 bases at J, leaving 5 bases unmatched. This CDR3 spans 14 amino acids. CDR3 in amino acids: CASSSPGGFYGYTF. CDR3 nucleotides: TGTGCCAGCAGCTCTCCAGGGGGCTTCTATGGCTACACCTTC.

This rearrangement joins TRBV5-1 to TRBJ1-2; 8 bases align to TRBD1. The CDR3 is 17 amino acids. V gave up 0 bases and J gave up 0 bases; unmatched junction bases: 7. Germline CDR1 is SGHRS and CDR2 is YFSETQ. The CDR3 region is CASSLADRGGTNYGYTF. The CDR3 region has the DNA TGCGCCAGCAGCTTGGCCGACAGGGGAGGAACTAACTATGGCTACACCTTC.

This clone has a single count. The rearrangement uses TRBV27 and TRBJ1-1; D might be TRBD1 (6 bases). V was clipped by 5 bases and J by 3 bases, with 16 bases between them. CDR1 is MNHEY and CDR2 is SMNVEV in the germline V gene (reference sequence). The CDR3 has 15 residues. CDR3 protein: CASSPSHYRDTEAFF. In nucleotides, the CDR3 is TGTGCCAGCAGTCCATCACACTACAGGGACACTGAAGCTTTCTTT.

The chain employs TRBV6-5 and TRBJ2-1; D not resolved. V lost 6 bases, J lost 1 base, and 13 bases lay in between. The CDR3 is 15 amino acids. The germline gives CDR1 MNHEY, CDR2 SVGAGI. CDR3 sequence reads: CASRPPGLSYNEQFF. CDR3 DNA sequence: TGTGCCAGCAGGCCCCCCGGGTTGTCCTACAATGAGCAGTTCTTC.

The gene calls are TRBV19 and TRBJ2-1; TRBD2 might be the D (5 bases). The germline V and J ends were trimmed by 0 bases and 6 bases, with 9 bases remaining between them. Germline assignment: CDR1 LNHDA and CDR2 SQIVND (reference sequence). The CDR3 consists of 14 residues. The CDR3 protein is CASSIELVANEQFF. CDR3 nucleotides: TGTGCCAGTAGTATAGAACTAGTAGCCAATGAGCAGTTCTTC.

The chain couples TRBV11-2 to TRBJ2-7, with 10 bases lining up with TRBD1. CDR3 length equals 15 residues. In germline, CDR1 is SGHAT, CDR2 FQNNGV. V gave up 1 base and J gave up 1 base; unmatched junction bases: 1. CDR3 DNA: TGTGCCAGCAGCTTAGGGACAGGGGGTTCCTACGAGCAGTACTTC. Translated, it gives CASSLGTGGSYEQYF.

A single count supports this clone. This sequence joins TRBV12-5 and TRBJ1-5; D not certain. CDR3 length: 13 residues. Germline V gene sequence: CDR1 LGHNT, CDR2 FRNRAP. With 5 bases removed from V and 6 bases from J, the gap between germline ends came to 11 bases. The CDR3 reads CASGQSAGQPQHF. CDR3 sequence (DNA): TGTGCTAGTGGTCAATCAGCGGGTCAGCCCCAGCATTTT.

CDR3 DNA sequence: TGCGCCAGCAGCTCAGATCCGGGACAGTCTCGTTCACCCCTCCACTTT. Translated: CASSSDPGQSRSPLHF. This rearrangement joins TRBV5-1 to TRBJ1-6; 7 bases are a match to TRBD1. Trimming removed 3 bases from V and 9 bases from J; junction bases left unmatched: 12. The CDR3 loop spans 16 amino acids. The germline V gene encodes CDR1 SGHRS and CDR2 YFSETQ.

The chain has TRBV12-2 and TRBJ2-1; the D call of TRBD2 is as the table states it, not checked on the DNA. TRBV12-2 is marked as a pseudogene. The length of the CDR3 is 17 residues. CDR3 nucleotide sequence: TGTGCAAGTCGCCCCGGACTAGCCCTAAGCTCCTACAATGAGCAGTTCTTC. Translation gives CASRPGLALSSYNEQFF.